This T cell receptor beta chain was sequenced for a study of shared clonotypes between healthy human individuals. General study results and limits: Shared clonotypes across all four donors exceeded non-shared ones in generation probability. Among donors, the sharing of clonotypes was expected to be influenced by sequencing depth.

About this clone itself: Its antigen is not known.

Source study methods: With immunoSEQ giving junction-only sequences and no quality scores, filtering differed. The data were produced by immunoSEQ multiplex PCR, yet TCRdb's version contains in-frame clones alone and is incomplete. That table supplies the V and J calls and clone size; D and trimming were determined from the DNA. The sample yields about 2,200,000 clones, around 93% seen once. CD8 cells regarded as naive lacked CD45RO, were positively chosen for CCR7, and omitted terminally differentiated effector memory CD45RA+ cells. The sample comprised naive CD8+ T cells from PBMCs. The receptor comes from a man between 18 and 29 years old in good health. Some clones in this sample may be carry-over from other donors' samples.

DNA of the CDR3: TGCAGCGTTTGGTCGAGTAGCACAGATACGCAGTATTTT. Protein sequence: CSVWSSSTDTQYF. The chain carries TRBV29-1 and TRBJ2-3; D not certain. Germline V lookup: CDR1 SQVTM, CDR2 ANQGSEA. The V gene lost 5 bases and the J gene lost 0 bases, with 9 bases spanning the gap. CDR3 length: 13 amino acids.